Below, 24 T cell receptor beta chains from the same sample are listed, as sequenced in a study of siplizumab effects on memory and regulatory T cells. Data came from immunoSEQ multiplex PCR; TCRdb stores just in-frame clones and leaves some out. This table holds tens of thousands of clones, about 97% found once. Sequences were obtained from naive CD4+ T cells sorted from blood. The receptors derive from a human donor in good health.

This clone was observed a single time. CDR3 DNA: TGTGCCAGCAGTGACGAAGCGGGGAATATAGAGACAGATACGCAGTATTTT. Its protein product is CASSDEAGNIETDTQYF. The rearrangement joins TRBV2 to TRBJ2-3, with TRBD2 identical over 7 bases. Germline-derived CDR1 and CDR2 are SNHLY and FYNNEI. The V segment lost 3 bases and the J segment 3 bases; nucleotides outside the gene matches: 12. The CDR3 has 17 amino acids.

The chain recombines TRBV6-5 with TRBJ2-1, with D hard to call. Germline CDR1 and CDR2: MNHEY and SVGAGI. The CDR3 has 13 amino acids. V lost 2 bases, J lost 8 bases, and 10 bases lay in between. The DNA for the CDR3 is TGTGCCAGCAGTTACCATGGGCCGTATGAGCAGTTCTTC. It specifies CASSYHGPYEQFF.

This clone has just one count. The genes are TRBV19 and TRBJ2-7; D assignment may be TRBD1 or TRBD2 (6 bases each). The length of the CDR3 is 15 residues. The germline gives CDR1 LNHDA, CDR2 SQIVND (reference sequence). V shed 11 bases and J shed 3 bases, with 23 bases lying between them. The DNA of the CDR3 is TGTGCCGCGAGAGGGGGGCGAGGGATCCTCTACGAGCAGTACTTC. Its protein is CAARGGRGILYEQYF. Full variable domain (remainder filled in from reference TRBV19 and TRBJ2-7): DGGITQSPKYLFRKEGQNVTLSCEQNLNHDAMYWYRQDPGQGLRLIYYSQIVNDFQKGDIAEGYSVSREKKESFPLTVTSAQKNPTAFYLCAARGGRGILYEQYFGPGTRLTVT.

The chain links TRBV5-1 to TRBJ1-4; D unclear. V lost 0 bases, J lost 4 bases, and 4 bases lay in between. This CDR3 is 13 amino acids long. From germline, CDR1 is SGHRS and CDR2 YFSETQ. CDR3 nucleotides: TGCGCCAGCAGCTTGGACATTAATGAAAAACTGTTTTTT. Its translation: CASSLDINEKLFF.

The CDR3 sequence: CASSVSGVNQPQHF. DNA for the CDR3: TGTGCCAGCAGTGTTTCAGGGGTAAATCAGCCCCAGCATTTT. The rearrangement uses TRBV2 and TRBJ1-5; D might be TRBD1 (6 bases). V lost 4 bases, J lost 4 bases, and 11 bases lay in between. Germline CDR1 and CDR2: SNHLY and FYNNEI. This CDR3 is 14 amino acids long.

The V call is TRBV21-1, the J call TRBJ2-5; the table's D call, TRBD2, was not checked against the DNA. The closer fit of TRBJ2-7 to the DNA end suggests the J call may be wrong. TRBV21-1 is designated a pseudogene. This CDR3 spans 15 amino acids. CDR3 sequence (DNA): TGTGCCAGCAGCAAAGGGCCAGGGACTGTTTACGAGCAGTACTTC. This gives the protein CASSKGPGTVYEQYF.

The gene calls are TRBV11-2 and TRBJ1-4, with D hard to call. V lost 0 bases and J 7 bases, leaving 15 bases between the germline ends. Germline loops: CDR1 SGHAT, CDR2 FQNNGV. There are 16 residues in the CDR3. The CDR3 DNA reads TGTGCCAGCAGCTTAGATCTCGATAGGGCTGGTGAAAAACTGTTTTTT. Translated: CASSLDLDRAGEKLFF.

This chain uses TRBV28 with TRBJ2-3; D call uncertain. The CDR3 consists of 12 residues. Trimming took off 3 bases at V and 5 bases at J, with 6 bases between the two ends. Looked up from germline, CDR1 is MDHEN and CDR2 is SYDVKM. The CDR3 spells CASSFYQDTQYF. Here the CDR3 DNA reads TGTGCCAGCAGTTTTTATCAAGATACGCAGTATTTT.

This clone occurred once. The chain couples TRBV13 to TRBJ1-5; a possible D gene is TRBD1 (6 bases). Germline lookup yields CDR1 PRHDT and CDR2 FYEKMQ (reference sequence). Trimming left V 3 bases short and J 5 bases short, with 14 bases between. This CDR3 contains 15 residues. CDR3 in amino acids: CASSFGGPAYQPQHF. The DNA of the CDR3 is TGTGCCAGCAGCTTCGGGGGGCCAGCTTATCAGCCCCAGCATTTT.

The V and J genes are TRBV11-1 and TRBJ2-7; 7 positions match TRBD1. Germline CDR1 reads SGHAT; CDR2 reads FQDESV (reference sequence). With V trimmed by 1 base and J by 2 bases, 2 bases remained unmatched. This CDR3 region has 14 residues. CDR3 nucleotides: TGTGCCAGCAGCTTAGGGACAGGCCCCTACGAGCAGTACTTC. Amino acids: CASSLGTGPYEQYF.

This chain links TRBV7-2 with TRBJ2-3, with D uncertain. The germline gives CDR1 SGHTA, CDR2 FQGNSA. V was shortened by 0 bases and J by 0 bases, with 4 bases between the two germline ends. CDR3 length equals 14 residues. The CDR3 loop reads CASSLAISTDTQYF. The DNA of the CDR3 is TGTGCCAGCAGCTTAGCGATAAGCACAGATACGCAGTATTTT.

CDR3 sequence reads: CASSSTGDGYNEQFF. The CDR3 nucleotides are TGTGCCAGCAGCTCGACAGGGGATGGCTACAATGAGCAGTTCTTC. The rearrangement uses TRBV7-3 and TRBJ2-1, with TRBD1 identical over 8 bases. V lost 4 bases and J lost 3; bases outside the gene matches: 5. Germline values: CDR1 SGHTA, CDR2 FQGTGA. The CDR3 consists of 15 residues.

The rearrangement uses TRBV9 and TRBJ2-7; either TRBD1 or TRBD2 may fit D (5 bases each). This CDR3 has 13 amino acids. Germline V gene lookup returns CDR1 SGDLS and CDR2 YYNGEE. The germline V and J ends were trimmed by 4 bases and 2 bases, with 10 bases remaining between them. The CDR3 nucleotides read TGTGCCAGCAGCCGGGACCCAGCCTACGAGCAGTACTTC. Amino acid sequence: CASSRDPAYEQYF. Looking up the rest from reference TRBV9 and TRBJ2-7 gives the full variable domain: DSGVTQTPKHLITATGQRVTLRCSPRSGDLSVYWYQQSLDQGLQFLIQYYNGEERAKGNILERFSAQQFPDLHSELNLSSLELGDSALYFCASSRDPAYEQYFGPGTRLTVT.

The V and J genes are TRBV5-6 and TRBJ1-6; 8 positions match TRBD1. Trimming removed 4 bases from V and 3 bases from J; junction bases left unmatched: 3. This CDR3 is built from 15 residues. CDR1 SGHDT and CDR2 YYEEEE come from the germline V gene. The CDR3 protein is CASSLGQGYNSPLHF. In DNA form, the CDR3 reads TGTGCCAGCAGCCTTGGACAGGGCTATAATTCACCCCTCCACTTT.

The rearrangement uses TRBV6-1 and TRBJ1-3, with D perhaps matching TRBD1 (6 bases). The CDR3 has 14 residues. Germline-derived CDR1 and CDR2 are MNHNS and SASEGT. The V end lost 10 bases, the J end lost 1 base, and 14 bases lay between the germline ends. The CDR3 reads CAIRWGLSGNTIYF. CDR3 DNA: TGTGCCATCAGGTGGGGGCTGTCTGGAAACACCATATATTTT.

This chain joins TRBV15 and TRBJ2-7, with D tentatively TRBD2 (5 bases). The CDR3 sequence is 15 residues long. With 1 base removed from V and 3 bases from J, the gap between germline ends came to 13 bases. CDR1 and CDR2 (germline): LNHNV, YYDKDF (reference sequence). The CDR3 sequence: CATSRGRNGVYEQYF. CDR3 bases: TGTGCCACCAGCAGAGGGAGGAATGGGGTCTACGAGCAGTACTTC.

V usage is TRBV5-4 and J usage is TRBJ1-3, with D hard to call. Germline CDR1 SGHNT, CDR2 YYREEE (reference sequence). Trimming left V 0 bases short and J 6 bases short, with 10 bases between. The CDR3 is 14 residues long. CDR3 residues: CASSLAARENTIYF. CDR3 nucleotides: TGTGCCAGCAGCTTGGCCGCTCGGGAAAACACCATATATTTT.

V is TRBV7-2 and J is TRBJ2-2; no clear D. The CDR3 length is 15 residues. Germline assignment: CDR1 SGHTA and CDR2 FQGNSA. V was shortened by 1 base and J by 2 bases, with 8 bases between the two germline ends. CDR3 protein: CASSLVFGNTGELFF. The CDR3 region has the DNA TGTGCCAGCAGCTTAGTTTTCGGAAACACCGGGGAGCTGTTTTTT.

This rearrangement joins TRBV6-6 to TRBJ2-1; 7 positions match TRBD2. Germline V gene sequence: CDR1 MNHNY, CDR2 SVGAGI (reference sequence). With V trimmed by 2 bases and J by 6 bases, 10 bases remained unmatched. The CDR3 extends over 16 amino acids. The CDR3, as DNA: TGTGCCAGCAGTTACAGCGGGACCCCCCAAGGCAATGAGCAGTTCTTC. As protein: CASSYSGTPQGNEQFF.

The rearrangement uses TRBV9 and TRBJ2-5; 11 bases are a match to TRBD1. Unmatched junction bases numbered 7, after V lost 4 bases and J lost 5 bases. Germline CDR1 and CDR2: SGDLS and YYNGEE. This CDR3 is built from 15 residues. The CDR3 coding sequence is TGTGCCAGCAGCCCCCGGACAGGGGGCGGTGAGACCCAGTACTTC. Translated: CASSPRTGGGETQYF. The full variable domain, rest sourced from reference TRBV9 and TRBJ2-5, is DSGVTQTPKHLITATGQRVTLRCSPRSGDLSVYWYQQSLDQGLQFLIQYYNGEERAKGNILERFSAQQFPDLHSELNLSSLELGDSALYFCASSPRTGGGETQYFGPGTRLLVL.

The V and J genes are TRBV27 and TRBJ2-2, with TRBD2 as a possible D gene (5 bases). With 2 bases removed from V and 5 bases from J, the gap between germline ends came to 6 bases. Looked up from germline, CDR1 is MNHEY and CDR2 is SMNVEV (reference sequence). This CDR3 is built from 13 residues. DNA of the CDR3: TGTGCCAGCAGTTTACGGGGTACCGGGGAGCTGTTTTTT. It specifies CASSLRGTGELFF.

The chain is built from TRBV5-1 and TRBJ1-1, with 7 bases fitting TRBD1. Trimming at V came to 3 bases and at J to 4 bases, leaving 12 bases not matched to a gene. The CDR3 extends over 16 amino acids. The germline CDR1 and CDR2 sequences are SGHRS and YFSETQ. The CDR3 DNA reads TGCGCCAGCAGCTCTTTATTAACAGGGGCTATCACTGAAGCTTTCTTT. Amino acid sequence: CASSSLLTGAITEAFF.

The chain couples TRBV5-5 to TRBJ1-1; 9 bases are a match to TRBD1. Germline trimming cut 5 bases from V and 8 bases from J; bases unmatched to any gene: 7. Germline V gene lookup returns CDR1 SGHKS and CDR2 YYEKEE (reference sequence). The CDR3 is made up of 13 amino acids. The CDR3 reads CASSRTGEAEAFF. The CDR3 nucleotides read TGTGCCAGCAGTCGGACAGGGGAGGCGGAAGCTTTCTTT.

The V call is TRBV27, the J call TRBJ1-4, with D possibly TRBD1 on 5 matching bases. There are 14 residues in the CDR3. Trimming shortened V by 6 bases and J by 4 bases, and 12 bases separated the two germline ends. Germline V gene sequence: CDR1 MNHEY, CDR2 SMNVEV (reference sequence). The CDR3 region is CASRRRDFNEKLFF. In DNA form, the CDR3 reads TGTGCCAGCAGACGCCGGGACTTTAATGAAAAACTGTTTTTT.